Here is one T cell receptor beta chain with its context. Antigen: not known. The CDR3 covers 14 residues. The V segment lost 4 bases and the J segment 5 bases; nucleotides outside the gene matches: 7. Germline V gives CDR1 SGHRS, CDR2 YFSETQ. This sample is part of a study of T cell responses to AZD1222 COVID-19 vaccine. Assay: immunoSEQ multiplex PCR; the TCRdb copy retains only in-frame clones and omits some. The sample has some 140,000 clones; less than 95% are singletons. General observations from the study: White British ancestry dominated among donors, who included more females, and clonal diversity was possibly underestimated.

The source of this sequence is an adult in good health. The sequencing here drew on peripheral blood, taken on day 0 of AZD1222 vaccination. The V and J genes are TRBV5-1 and TRBJ2-7; 9 nucleotides agree with TRBD2. CDR3 sequence: CASSTSGPRDEQYF. The CDR3 DNA sequence: TGCGCCAGCAGCACTAGCGGGCCCAGGGACGAGCAGTACTTC.